The rows below give T cell receptor beta chains drawn from one sample of a study of CD8 T cells in Susac syndrome. TCRdb recomputed calls from the immunoSEQ multiplex PCR reads with MiXCR, one row per CDR3 protein. The data hold some 26,000 distinct CDR3 sequences, with about 93% observed a single time. The material sequenced was CD8+ T cells from PBMCs. The source is a human donor in good health. The CDR3 runs from the conserved cysteine through the conserved F or W. A D gene is named only where the DNA matches it firmly. Rows may omit the clone size; those that give it use once, few, many or a size class.

clone size	D gene	V gene	J gene	CDR3 protein	CDR3 DNA
.	TRBD2	TRBV29-1	TRBJ2-1	CSVVGGSRQFF	TGCAGCGTTGTGGGGGGGTCCAGGCAGTTCTTC
once	.	TRBV5-5	TRBJ2-7	CASSLKSHSYEQYF	TGTGCCAGCAGCTTGAAAAGCCATTCCTACGAGCAGTACTTC
once	.	TRBV3-1	TRBJ1-1	CASSLFGGGTEAFF	TGTGCCAGCAGCCTCTTTGGGGGTGGCACTGAAGCTTTCTTT
.	.	TRBV20-1	TRBJ2-2	CSARDPNYTGELFF	TGCAGTGCTAGAGATCCAAACTACACCGGGGAGCTGTTTTTT
.	TRBD1	TRBV2	TRBJ1-5	CASRETGGGQPQHF	TGTGCCAGCAGAGAGACAGGGGGCGGGCAGCCCCAGCATTTT
.	.	TRBV24-1	TRBJ2-7	CATSAGKAYEQYF	TGTGCCACCAGTGCGGGCAAGGCCTACGAGCAGTACTTC
.	.	TRBV7-9	TRBJ1-1	CASSPGHRGAYTEAFF	TGTGCCAGCAGCCCCGGCCACCGGGGCGCATACACTGAAGCTTTCTTT
.	.	TRBV5-5	TRBJ1-1	CASSLTGGVGTEAFF	TGTGCCAGCAGCCTTACGGGCGGGGTTGGCACTGAAGCTTTCTTT
.	TRBD2	TRBV7-9	TRBJ2-5	CASSSGGAEETQYF	TGTGCCAGCAGCTCGGGGGGGGCAGAGGAGACCCAGTACTTC
.	.	TRBV12-5	TRBJ1-5	CATKLGGISNQPQHF	TGTGCTACCAAACTGGGGGGTATTAGCAATCAGCCCCAGCATTTT
.	.	TRBV7-9	TRBJ1-5	CASSKAKTGAQHF	TGTGCCAGCAGCAAAGCTAAGACGGGGGCCCAGCATTTT
.	TRBD2	TRBV29-1	TRBJ2-7	CSFPREDGQEGEQYF	TGCAGCTTCCCTCGGGAGGATGGCCAGGAGGGCGAGCAGTACTTC
.	.	TRBV7-9	TRBJ1-2	CASSLTTQGHSYGYTF	TGTGCCAGCAGCTTAACGACCCAGGGGCACAGCTATGGCTACACCTTC
.	TRBD1	TRBV29-1	TRBJ2-7	CSVGGQGAPYEQYF	TGCAGCGTTGGGGGACAGGGGGCTCCCTACGAGCAGTACTTC
.	TRBD1	TRBV20-1	TRBJ2-7	CSVKGTGSYEQYF	TGCAGTGTAAAAGGGACAGGATCCTACGAGCAGTACTTC
.	.	TRBV12-3/TRBV12-4	TRBJ2-2	CASSSTGIRGELFF	TGTGCCAGCAGCTCTACAGGGATTCGGGGGGAGCTGTTTTTT
.	TRBD1	TRBV6-5	TRBJ1-5	CASSLGQGLNQPQHF	TGTGCCAGCAGTTTGGGACAGGGCTTAAATCAGCCCCAGCATTTT
.	TRBD1	TRBV12-3/TRBV12-4	TRBJ1-1	CASSPGQGNTEAFF	TGTGCCAGCAGTCCTGGACAGGGTAACACTGAAGCTTTCTTT
once	.	TRBV7-6	TRBJ2-1	CASSLYPGSQMLYNEQFF	TGTGCCAGCAGCCTCTACCCCGGGAGTCAGATGCTTTACAATGAGCAGTTCTTC
once	TRBD1	TRBV7-9	TRBJ2-3	CASSLASGTGVTDTQYF	TGTGCCAGCAGCTTAGCTTCCGGGACAGGGGTTACAGATACGCAGTATTTT
once	TRBD1	TRBV19	TRBJ1-6	CASSEGTGGSPLHF	TGTGCCAGTTCGGAAGGGACAGGGGGATCACCCCTCCACTTT
.	.	TRBV7-2	TRBJ2-1	CASSLNSGRVLYNEQFF	TGTGCCAGCAGCTTAAATTCGGGCAGGGTTCTCTACAATGAGCAGTTCTTC
once	.	TRBV12-3/TRBV12-4	TRBJ1-6	CASSPPGGSPLHF	TGTGCCAGCAGTCCGCCGGGAGGTTCACCCCTCCACTTT
.	.	TRBV19	TRBJ1-5	CASGRGVSNQPQHF	TGTGCCAGTGGCAGGGGAGTTAGCAATCAGCCCCAGCATTTT
few	.	TRBV12-5	TRBJ1-2	CASGLVMREGGYTF	TGTGCTAGTGGTTTGGTAATGAGAGAGGGTGGCTACACCTTC
.	TRBD2	TRBV14	TRBJ2-1	CASSQYRGGTYNEQFF	TGTGCCAGCAGCCAGTATCGGGGGGGCACGTACAATGAGCAGTTCTTC
.	TRBD1	TRBV20-1	TRBJ2-1	CSARTGTGDDEQFF	TGCAGTGCCCGGACGGGGACAGGGGACGATGAGCAGTTCTTC
.	TRBD1	TRBV7-9	TRBJ2-1	CASNPEGQYNEQFF	TGTGCCAGCAACCCCGAGGGACAGTACAATGAGCAGTTCTTC
.	.	TRBV29-1	TRBJ1-2	CSVEDLGRADYGYTF	TGCAGCGTTGAAGATCTGGGCAGGGCGGACTATGGCTACACCTTC
.	TRBD1	TRBV27	TRBJ1-1	CASIYGTGEAFF	TGTGCCAGCATCTATGGGACAGGGGAAGCTTTCTTT
.	.	TRBV4-2	TRBJ1-2	CASSDSNYGYTF	TGTGCCAGCAGTGACAGCAACTATGGCTACACCTTC
.	TRBD1	TRBV27	TRBJ1-2	CASRPRGQGRVGYTF	TGTGCCAGCAGACCCCGAGGACAGGGTCGAGTTGGCTACACCTTC
.	TRBD1	TRBV27	TRBJ1-2	CASSSLRQGPGYTF	TGTGCCAGCAGTTCCCTTCGACAGGGTCCTGGCTACACCTTC
few	TRBD1	TRBV7-9	TRBJ2-7	CASSNPGQGSYEQYF	TGTGCCAGCAGCAACCCGGGACAGGGATCCTACGAGCAGTACTTC
.	TRBD1	TRBV19	TRBJ2-1	CASMYRGSYNEQFF	TGTGCCAGTATGTACAGGGGTTCCTACAATGAGCAGTTCTTC
.	TRBD1	TRBV7-2	TRBJ1-1	CASTTGGGVNTEAFF	TGTGCCAGCACAACAGGGGGGGGAGTGAACACTGAAGCTTTCTTT
.	.	TRBV2	TRBJ2-3	CASLSRGGTDTQYF	TGTGCCAGCCTTTCGAGGGGGGGCACAGATACGCAGTATTTT
.	.	TRBV7-2	TRBJ2-1	CASSPARGVFEVSYNEQFF	TGTGCCAGCAGCCCTGCCAGGGGTGTGTTCGAAGTATCCTACAATGAGCAGTTCTTC
.	TRBD2	TRBV5-1	TRBJ2-2	CASSLLPGGDTGELFF	TGCGCCAGCAGCTTGCTTCCGGGGGGTGACACCGGGGAGCTGTTTTTT
.	.	TRBV6-1	TRBJ1-6	CARQSSYNSPLHF	TGTGCCAGACAGAGCTCCTATAATTCACCCCTCCACTTT
.	TRBD2	TRBV6-1	TRBJ2-3	CASSGLAAADTQYF	TGTGCCAGCAGTGGACTAGCGGCGGCAGATACGCAGTATTTT
once	TRBD1	TRBV27	TRBJ1-3	CASRVQGVGEGNTIYF	TGTGCCAGCAGGGTCCAGGGGGTAGGGGAAGGAAACACCATATATTTT
.	.	TRBV29-1	TRBJ1-2	CSVGIQYNYGYTF	TGCAGCGTTGGAATACAGTATAACTATGGCTACACCTTC
.	.	TRBV9	TRBJ2-7	CASSPLRTPYEQYF	TGTGCCAGCAGCCCCCTCCGGACACCCTACGAGCAGTACTTC
once	.	TRBV4-3	TRBJ2-7	CASSQDKTGYEQYF	TGCGCCAGCAGCCAAGATAAAACAGGCTACGAGCAGTACTTC
.	TRBD1	TRBV7-9	TRBJ2-3	CASSSGRAGTGTTDTQYF	TGTGCCAGCAGCTCAGGTAGAGCCGGGACAGGGACCACAGATACGCAGTATTTT
.	.	TRBV29-1	TRBJ2-3	CSVEPLRSDTDTQYF	TGCAGCGTCGAACCATTGAGATCTGACACAGATACGCAGTATTTT
.	.	TRBV7-7	TRBJ2-1	CASSLEADNEQFF	TGTGCTAGCAGCTTAGAGGCCGACAATGAGCAGTTCTTC
.	.	TRBV23-1	TRBJ1-6	CASSQSFREGSPLHF	TGCGCCAGCAGTCAATCTTTCAGGGAAGGTTCACCCCTCCACTTT
.	TRBD1	TRBV4-3	TRBJ2-5	CASSQDGRGTQETQYF	TGCGCCAGCAGCCAAGATGGCAGGGGGACCCAAGAGACCCAGTACTTC
.	.	TRBV6-2/TRBV6-3	TRBJ1-2	CASSYSFGTVYGYTF	TGTGCCAGCAGTTACTCCTTCGGGACCGTGTATGGCTACACCTTC
.	.	TRBV7-9	TRBJ2-1	CASSRPMAGYGGSYNEQFF	TGTGCCAGCAGCCGTCCTATGGCCGGATATGGCGGCTCCTACAATGAGCAGTTCTTC
.	.	TRBV11-2	TRBJ2-7	CASSLAGGVRYEQYF	TGTGCCAGCAGCTTAGCCGGCGGAGTCCGATACGAGCAGTACTTC
.	TRBD1	TRBV5-6	TRBJ2-7	CASSLVDRDYEQYF	TGTGCCAGCAGCTTGGTAGACAGGGACTACGAGCAGTACTTC
.	.	TRBV6-6	TRBJ1-1	CASSSRGDTEAFF	TGTGCCAGCAGTTCCAGGGGAGACACTGAAGCTTTCTTT